The subject of this entry is one T cell receptor (beta chain). Its antigen is unknown. No much larger clonotype is one base removed from it; base qualities were not supplied. TCR CDR3 regions were amplified from genomic DNA by multiplex PCR using the deep immunoSEQ assay. Extracted genomic DNA from each cell subset was spread evenly across all wells of several immunoSEQ 96-well plates, with each plate serving as a replicate. For sorted subsets, about 200 ng genomic DNA, equal to tens of thousands of T cell genomes, was loaded into each replicate PCR. The purified libraries were quantified using a Qubit 3.0 fluorometer, sized with a Bioanalyzer 2100, and then quantified again using the KAPA Library Quantification kit. Each immunoSEQ 96-well plate was sequenced on its own single-read 150-cycle Illumina NextSeq 550 flow cell. The published analysis was carried out like this. Because the immunoSEQ output held only junctional sequences and lacked quality scores, the filtering could not match the filtering applied to full-length reads. To assign V/J genes and CDR3, sequences were annotated using PyIR, a Python wrapper for IgBLAST v1.9, with IMGT germline references. Reads were removed for weak V/J assignments (E-value above 1e-6), missing CDR3, stop codons, out-of-frame junctions, or ambiguous translated residues. V3J clonotypes were defined by identical inferred V gene, J gene, and CDR3 amino acid sequence. Percentage overlap between repertoires was calculated by dividing the number of shared unique clonotypes by the size of the smaller repertoire. Richness of each repertoire was evaluated using RTK rarefaction, the Chao1 estimator, and Recon v2.1 estimates of unobserved clonotypes. For all TCRbeta clonotypes obtained by the gDNA method from a few donors, generation probabilities were computed with OLGA. TCRdb took this table from immuneACCESS and kept in-frame rearrangements with V and J called. Such tables lack part of the clones; where checked against another copy, unresolved V genes explain under half of the gap, and the rest is unexplained. V, J and clone size derive from that table, while D and trimming were established from the DNA sequence. The sample table records hundreds of thousands of clones; 90% to 97% of these occur just once. The ten largest clones represent about 0.064% of the sample.

The donors were healthy, HIV-negative adults who had no recently reported acute infections or vaccinations. Only Caucasian adults living in Nashville, Tennessee, USA were represented among the donors. CD4+ T cells were enriched through magnetic negative selection, after which naive cells were positively selected on CD45RA and the remaining negative fraction served as the memory subset. After blood collection by leukapheresis, PBMCs were isolated using Ficoll-Histopaque density gradient centrifugation and then cryopreserved in the vapor phase of liquid nitrogen. Purity and quantity of every magnetically sorted T cell population were checked by analytical flow cytometry. Each sorted fraction had its genomic DNA isolated and then quantified by UV absorbance on a Nanodrop 2000c. The sample comes from a study of shared clonotypes between healthy human individuals (TCRdb year 2020). Concerning the study at large: Two women and a few men aged 18 to 49 years were included in the cohort. For each donor, CD4 naive and CD4 memory were each run on three plates, CD8 naive on two plates, and CD8 memory on one plate. Blood TCR repertoires of about five healthy adults were deeply sequenced to estimate repertoire size and the extent of clonotype sharing between individuals. Different laboratories and diverse techniques were used to prepare libraries and sequence TCR repertoires, to increase sequencing depth and limit assay-specific biases. Per donor, leukapheresis produced somewhere between about 0.85 and 9.5 billion PBMCs.

The full study reports these points: Sampling was restricted to blood, and TCR repertoires in tissues likely differ from the TCR repertoires found in blood. Pairwise subsampling indicated that sequencing depth was expected to affect the degree of clonotype sharing among donors. The small number of donors limited the genetic and exposure-history diversity represented. When several donors were compared, the shared fraction of clonotypes was 5% to 6.5% for naive CD4, roughly 3.3% for naive CD8, 2% to 2.5% for memory CD4, and 0.4% for memory CD8. Larger estimated clonotype richness was generally found for naive subsets than for memory subsets. Higher generation probabilities were observed for clonotypes shared by all four sorted-subset donors than for non-shared clonotypes. Rarefaction of sorted-subset datasets indicated incomplete sequencing despite the large sequencing depth.

In the germline V gene (reference sequence), CDR1 corresponds to LNHDA and CDR2 to SQIVND. Its CDR3 holds 13 amino acids, cysteine through phenylalanine. This entry keeps only the CDR3 DNA: 39 bases, framed from base 1. V and J lose 2 bases and 1 base, and a span of 6 bases separates them. This clonotype was obtained from a woman aged 25 to 39 in good health. The sequence links TRBV19 to TRBJ2-7; there is no confident call for the D gene. The source material was naive CD4+ T cells sorted from blood. The sample's cell subset or site, from its label and the paper: CD45RA+ positively selected. The CDR3 region: CASSIPHSYEQYF. Read as DNA, the sequence is TGTGCCAGTAGTATACCCCATTCCTACGAGCAGTACTTC.